These 5 T cell receptor beta chains originate from one sample sequenced in a study of graft-versus-host responses after intestinal transplantation. Antigens for these TCRs are unknown. Here immunoSEQ multiplex PCR was the method, and the copy in TCRdb shows in-frame clones only, minus some. Altogether about 93,000 clones are present, approximately 92% being singletons, with the ten largest covering approximately 0.5%. Sequences were derived from unstimulated CD8+ T cells sorted from spleen or lymph node cells, sampled before intestinal transplant. The receptors stem from a human donor who received an intestinal transplant.

CDR3: CASSIVGGGANEQFF. The CDR3 bases are TGTGCCAGTAGTATAGTGGGCGGGGGGGCGAATGAGCAGTTCTTC. The chain carries TRBV19 and TRBJ2-1, with 9 bases aligning to TRBD2. V shed 1 base, J shed 7 bases, and the junction held 5 bases outside the gene matches. Germline V lookup: CDR1 LNHDA, CDR2 SQIVND (reference sequence). The length of the CDR3 is 15 residues. Drawing the rest from reference TRBV19 and TRBJ2-1, the complete variable domain is DGGITQSPKYLFRKEGQNVTLSCEQNLNHDAMYWYRQDPGQGLRLIYYSQIVNDFQKGDIAEGYSVSREKKESFPLTVTSAQKNPTAFYLCASSIVGGGANEQFFGPGTRLTVL.

The chain recombines TRBV21-1 with TRBJ2-2; the D call TRBD1 from the table was never checked on the DNA. TRBV21-1 is tagged as a pseudogene. This CDR3 comprises 17 residues. CDR3 loop: CASSKKQGQAPTGELFF. The CDR3 nucleotides are TGTGCCAGCAGCAAAAAGCAGGGACAGGCTCCTACCGGGGAGCTGTTTTTT.

The chain employs TRBV7-9 and TRBJ2-7, with TRBD2 as a possible D gene (5 bases). V lost 3 bases and J 3 bases, leaving 21 bases between the germline ends. Looked up from germline, CDR1 is SEHNR and CDR2 is FQNEAQ (reference sequence). The CDR3 contains 17 residues. CDR3 DNA sequence: TGTGCCAGCAGCTTCTTCCGGGCTAGCCAACTTTACTACGAGCAGTACTTC. Protein: CASSFFRASQLYYEQYF.

The chain joins TRBV14 to TRBJ2-7; D gene unclear. Looked up from germline, CDR1 is SGHDN and CDR2 is FVKESK. The CDR3 is 13 residues long. Trimming left V 1 base short and J 6 bases short, with 10 bases between. DNA for the CDR3: TGTGCCAGCAGCCAAGGACCGAGGCCCGAGCAGTACTTC. Its protein is CASSQGPRPEQYF.

The chain links TRBV29-1 to TRBJ1-2, with 7 bases matching TRBD1. Trimming at V came to 5 bases and at J to 8 bases, leaving 14 bases not matched to a gene. The CDR3 covers 14 residues. Germline V gene lookup returns CDR1 SQVTM and CDR2 ANQGSEA. The CDR3 nucleotides read TGCAGCGTTCCGGGAGCGACAGGGAAGGAGGGCTACACCTTC. Translated, it gives CSVPGATGKEGYTF.